A selection of T cell receptor beta chains follows, all from one sample in a study of read filtering for tumor transcriptome and immune sequencing. MiXCR was run by TCRdb on the reads, yielding one entry per CDR3 protein. Here the sample spans about 90,000 distinct CDR3 sequences, approximately 13% being singletons. The specimen sequenced was a population of CD138-negative cells sorted from bone marrow. All receptors come from a donor over 35 with multiple myeloma. The CDR3 runs from the conserved cysteine through the conserved F or W. D genes are given only for firm matches. The size of a clone is reported for some rows only, either as once, few or many, or as a class for expanded clones.

clone_size j_call d_call v_call cdr3_nt cdr3_aa
many TRBJ1-1 - TRBV20-1 TGCAGTGCTAAGAAGGACAGCAACACTGAAGCTTTCTTT CSAKKDSNTEAFF
- TRBJ1-2 - TRBV2 TGTGCCATCAGAACTGCGAACTATGGCTACACCTTC CAIRTANYGYTF
- TRBJ2-7 TRBD1 TRBV7-8 TGTGCCAGCAGCTACCATCGGACAGGGCCCTACGAGCAGTACTTC CASSYHRTGPYEQYF
- TRBJ2-5 - TRBV4-1 TGCGCCAGCAGCCAAAGACCGGGAGCGGACGAGACCCAGTACTTC CASSQRPGADETQYF
many TRBJ2-7 - TRBV4-2 TGTGCCAGCAGCCAAATCAGCGGGCGACCCTACGAGCAGTACTTC CASSQISGRPYEQYF
- TRBJ1-1 - TRBV2 TGTGCCAGCAGTGAAGGGAACGTAGGACAGGAAGCTTTCTTT CASSEGNVGQEAFF
many TRBJ2-4 - TRBV20-1 TGCAGTGCTAGGAGCGGGTATAACATAGCCAAAAACATTCAGTACTTC CSARSGYNIAKNIQYF
many TRBJ2-1 - TRBV20-1 TGCAGTGCTAGAAGCCCTCCAGAGCCCAGCTCCTACAATGAGCAGTTCTTC CSARSPPEPSSYNEQFF
- TRBJ1-2 - TRBV5-1 TGCGCCAGCAGCTCGGACACCTATGGCTACACCTTC CASSSDTYGYTF
- TRBJ2-3 TRBD1 TRBV12-3/TRBV12-4 TGTGCCAGCAGTTTTACCGGGACAGGGGGCACAGATACGCAGTATTTT CASSFTGTGGTDTQYF
many TRBJ2-1 TRBD2 TRBV29-1 TGCAGCGGCACACCGGGACTAGCGGGAGTCAGTGAGCAGTTCTTC CSGTPGLAGVSEQFF
many TRBJ2-5 TRBD2 TRBV12-3/TRBV12-4 TGTGCCAGCTCCCGACTAGCGACCCAAGAGACCCAGTACTTC CASSRLATQETQYF
many TRBJ2-1 TRBD2 TRBV7-9 TGTGCCAGCAGCTTAGCGGGAGGACTAGTCAATGAGCAGTTCTTC CASSLAGGLVNEQFF
many TRBJ2-2 TRBD1 TRBV5-1 TGCGCCAGCAACGATCCGCAGGGGGCCGGGGAGCTGTTTTTT CASNDPQGAGELFF
- TRBJ2-6 - TRBV20-1 TGCAGTGCTAGAGATCCTAAAAAGGGAGCTGGGGCCAACGTCCTGACTTTC CSARDPKKGAGANVLTF
many TRBJ2-7 TRBD1 TRBV18 TGTGCCAGCTCACCACCATCGCAGGGGGCCTACGAGCAGTACTTC CASSPPSQGAYEQYF
many TRBJ2-7 TRBD2 TRBV3-1 TGTGCCAGCAGCAGGACTAGCGGGAGGATGGCGCAGTACTTC CASSRTSGRMAQYF
many TRBJ1-2 - TRBV5-1 TGCGCCAGCAGCACGCAGGGGACTAACTATGGCTACACCTTC CASSTQGTNYGYTF
many TRBJ2-7 TRBD2 TRBV2 TGTGCCAGCAGGGGACTAGCGGGGTACTACGAGCAGTACTTC CASRGLAGYYEQYF
- TRBJ2-1 TRBD2 TRBV5-1 TGCGCCAGCAGCTTCCGGGGGGGCCCACGGGAGCAGTTCTTC CASSFRGGPREQFF
many TRBJ1-2 TRBD1 TRBV7-3 TGTGCCAGCAGCTTCGGACAGGGAGGGGGCTACACCTTC CASSFGQGGGYTF
many TRBJ2-3 TRBD1 TRBV20-1 TGCAGTGCTCGATATCCGGGACAGGGGATAAATACGCAGTATTTT CSARYPGQGINTQYF
few TRBJ1-2 - TRBV6-1 TGTGCCAGCAGTGAATCGATGCCCGCCCTAGGCTACACCTTC CASSESMPALGYTF
many TRBJ2-1 TRBD2 TRBV28 TGTGCCAGCAGTTCACCCAGCGGGAGCGGGGATGAGCAGTTCTTC CASSSPSGSGDEQFF
- TRBJ2-3 - TRBV9 TGTGCCAGCAGCGCCGCCACAGATACGCAGTATTTT CASSAATDTQYF
many TRBJ1-1 - TRBV7-3 TGTGCCAGCAGCTTAACCGGATCAAGGGGTACTGAAGCTTTCTTT CASSLTGSRGTEAFF
few TRBJ1-2 TRBD1 TRBV19 TGTGCCAGTTTGGACAGGGGAGGATGGGGCTACACCTTC CASLDRGGWGYTF
many TRBJ2-5 - TRBV7-9 TGTGCCAGCAGCTTAGCGGAGGACTTTCAAGAGACCCAGTACTTC CASSLAEDFQETQYF
many TRBJ1-2 - TRBV20-1 TGCAGTGCACGTGGACGGGACCGCTCTGGCTACACCTTC CSARGRDRSGYTF
many TRBJ1-5 - TRBV2 TGTGCCAGCAACCCGGACACTAGCAATCAGCCCCAGCATTTT CASNPDTSNQPQHF
many TRBJ2-5 - TRBV20-1 TGCAGTGCTAAGAGTGCGGGGATTCAAGAGACCCAGTACTTC CSAKSAGIQETQYF
many TRBJ2-7 - TRBV2 TGTGCCAGCAGTGACCTGGGGCGTAACGAGCAGTACTTC CASSDLGRNEQYF
- TRBJ2-7 TRBD1 TRBV10-2 TGCGCCAGCAGTCATGGACAGGGCGTCGAGCAGTACTTC CASSHGQGVEQYF
many TRBJ2-1 - TRBV20-1 TGCAGTGCTAGAGACCGTCAGCGGAATGAGCAGTTCTTC CSARDRQRNEQFF
many TRBJ2-3 - TRBV5-1 TGCGCCAGCAGCTTGGCTACCCACGGGACAGATACGCAGTATTTT CASSLATHGTDTQYF
many TRBJ1-4 - TRBV10-3 TGTGCCATAGGACAGACGCAAAGAAAACTGTTTTTT CAIGQTQRKLFF
- TRBJ2-1 TRBD2 TRBV10-1 TGCGCCAGCAGTGATCCCGGGACTAGCGGGACCTACAATGAGCAGTTCTTC CASSDPGTSGTYNEQFF
many TRBJ1-1 TRBD1 TRBV7-2 TGTGCCAGCAGCCCAGGGGGGGCCGGGAACACTGAAGCTTTCTTT CASSPGGAGNTEAFF
many TRBJ1-1 - TRBV12-3/TRBV12-4 TGTGCCAGCAGTCCCCGGACCATGAACACTGAAGCTTTCTTT CASSPRTMNTEAFF
few TRBJ2-1 - TRBV7-9 TGTGCCAGCAGCTTAGAGATGGGGGGAAGCTCCTACAATGAGCAGTTCTTC CASSLEMGGSSYNEQFF
many TRBJ2-5 TRBD2 TRBV4-1 TGCGCCAGCAGCCAAGATCCGAGGGGACTAGCGGGAAGATGGGGTCGAGAGACCCAGTACTTC CASSQDPRGLAGRWGRETQYF
- TRBJ2-1 - TRBV12-5 TGTGCTAGTGGTTTTGGCAGTAGGGTTTATGAGCAGTTCTTC CASGFGSRVYEQFF
- TRBJ2-7 TRBD2 TRBV7-8 TGTGCCAGCAGTTCGGGACTAGCGGGAGGGTACGACGAGCAGTACTTC CASSSGLAGGYDEQYF
many TRBJ1-1 - TRBV24-1 TGTGCCACCAGTGATTCCCAGTACACTGAAGCTTTCTTT CATSDSQYTEAFF
many TRBJ1-2 TRBD1 TRBV28 TGTGCCATCTCACAGGGGTTCTATGGCTACACCTTC CAISQGFYGYTF
many TRBJ2-7 TRBD1 TRBV6-5 TGTGCCAGCAGTTACTTCCCCTGGACAGGGAGTACCTACGAGCAGTACTTC CASSYFPWTGSTYEQYF
many TRBJ2-2 TRBD2 TRBV19 TGTGCCAGTAACCTAGCGGCCACCGGGGAGCTGTTTTTT CASNLAATGELFF
many TRBJ2-2 - TRBV29-1 TGCAGCGTTGAACAGCCGAACACCGGGGAGCTGTTTTTT CSVEQPNTGELFF
many TRBJ2-7 - TRBV11-2 TGTGCCAGCAGCTTGGGGAGACAGTCCTACGAGCAGTACTTC CASSLGRQSYEQYF
many TRBJ1-2 - TRBV5-8 TGTGCCAGCAGCCCGAAAGGGGGAGTGCGTAACTATGGCTACACCTTC CASSPKGGVRNYGYTF
many TRBJ1-5 - TRBV30 TGTGCCTGGAGCGCGATTCACGGACCTAGCAATCAGCCCCAGCATTTT CAWSAIHGPSNQPQHF
many TRBJ1-6 TRBD1 TRBV14 TGTGCCAGCAGCTTCCGACAGGGGGATGCCTATAATTCACCCCTCCACTTT CASSFRQGDAYNSPLHF
many TRBJ2-7 - TRBV7-9 TGTGCCAGCAGCTCCTCAGGGGGGAGCTACGAGCAGTACTTC CASSSSGGSYEQYF
many TRBJ1-1 - TRBV29-1 TGCAGCGTTGGAGGGCTGAACACTGAAGCTTTCTTT CSVGGLNTEAFF
- TRBJ1-1 - TRBV4-1 TGCGCCAGCAGCCAAGATGGTCGGCAGACCTGGCCCAACACTGAAGCTTTCTTT CASSQDGRQTWPNTEAFF
- TRBJ1-5 - TRBV5-4 TGTGCCAGCAGCTCGGACAGCAATCAGCCCCAGCATTTT CASSSDSNQPQHF
- TRBJ2-1 - TRBV29-1 TGCAGCGTTGCACTTGGGGGACGGGATGAGCAGTTCTTC CSVALGGRDEQFF